The 27 T cell receptor beta chains below come from one sample, sequenced in a study of tumor-infiltrating lymphocytes in localized non-small cell lung cancer (dated by TCRdb to 2020 to 2023). Libraries came from the immunoSEQ multiplex PCR assay. Sourced from immuneACCESS, this table was stored by TCRdb with only in-frame sequences that have V and J called. A share of the clones is absent; for the studies checked, an unresolved V gene accounts for under half, and the remainder has no known explanation. The sample table shows about 15,000 clones, and roughly 70% are seen once. The top ten clones comprise less than 5% of the sample. Sequencing was carried out using lung tumor tissue. These receptor sequences come from a human donor with non-small cell lung cancer.

The V call is TRBV7-8, the J call TRBJ1-6; unclear D gene. The germline V and J ends were trimmed by 5 bases and 6 bases, with 11 bases remaining between them. The CDR3 runs to 14 residues. Germline lookup yields CDR1 SGHVS and CDR2 FQNEAQ. CDR3 nucleotides: TGTGCCAGCAGCGCGGACTGGAGTAATTCACCCCTCCACTTT. Amino acids: CASSADWSNSPLHF.

The chain recombines TRBV6-5 with TRBJ1-1; D not certain. Trimming took off 4 bases at V and 0 bases at J, with 12 bases between the two ends. The CDR3 sequence is 15 residues long. Germline CDR1 MNHEY, CDR2 SVGAGI. Here the CDR3 reads CASSFGSPLNTEAFF. CDR3 nucleotides: TGTGCCAGCAGTTTCGGTAGTCCCTTGAACACTGAAGCTTTCTTT.

This clone occurred a few times. The V call is TRBV19, the J call TRBJ1-1; D might be TRBD1 (6 bases). Germline-derived CDR1 and CDR2 are LNHDA and SQIVND (reference sequence). This CDR3 is 15 amino acids long. V gave up 5 bases and J gave up 0 bases, with 13 bases separating them. The CDR3 coding sequence is TGTGCCAGTAGTGCACTACAGGGTATGAACACTGAAGCTTTCTTT. Translated: CASSALQGMNTEAFF. Supplemented by reference TRBV19 and TRBJ1-1, the full variable domain reads DGGITQSPKYLFRKEGQNVTLSCEQNLNHDAMYWYRQDPGQGLRLIYYSQIVNDFQKGDIAEGYSVSREKKESFPLTVTSAQKNPTAFYLCASSALQGMNTEAFFGQGTRLTVV.

This clone was found a few times. The chain carries TRBV5-6 and TRBJ1-4; possible D gene TRBD1, 5 bases. The germline V and J ends were trimmed by 5 bases and 8 bases, with 19 bases remaining between them. Germline-derived CDR1 and CDR2 are SGHDT and YYEEEE. The CDR3 extends over 15 amino acids. The CDR3 loop reads CASSTTWGLSEKLFF. CDR3 nucleotides: TGTGCCAGCAGTACGACATGGGGGTTGAGCGAAAAACTGTTTTTT.

This CDR3 reads CASSRTSGNSYNEQFF. The DNA of the CDR3 is TGTGCCAGCAGCAGGACTAGCGGGAACTCCTACAATGAGCAGTTCTTC. V and J are TRBV7-8 and TRBJ2-1; 12 nucleotides line up with TRBD2. The CDR3 runs 16 residues. The germline CDR1 and CDR2 sequences are SGHVS and FQNEAQ. V dropped 5 bases and J dropped 0; count of bases not matched to a gene: 2.

The chain couples TRBV4-2 to TRBJ1-5; D not certain. The CDR3 spans 15 residues. V was shortened by 0 bases and J by 7 bases, with 13 bases between the two germline ends. Germline V gene lookup returns CDR1 LGHNA and CDR2 YNFKEQ. Here the CDR3 DNA reads TGTGCCAGCAGCCAAGATGACAATCCACAACAGCCCCAGCATTTT. This encodes CASSQDDNPQQPQHF.

The chain joins TRBV13 to TRBJ2-7, with 10 bases fitting TRBD1. V lost 4 bases and J lost 6; bases outside the gene matches: 12. Germline CDR1 PRHDT, CDR2 FYEKMQ (reference sequence). The CDR3 runs 16 residues. The CDR3 region has the DNA TGTGCCAGCAGCTCCGGACAGGGGGTTTTTGGGAGCGAGCAGTACTTC. This encodes CASSSGQGVFGSEQYF.

This clone appeared a few times. CDR3 coding DNA: TGTGCCAGCAGCTTAGGCGCGGGGGGGCCCTGGGATGAGCAGTTCTTC. Its protein product is CASSLGAGGPWDEQFF. This chain uses TRBV5-6 with TRBJ2-1; the match to TRBD2 covers 9 bases. The V gene's germline CDR1 is SGHDT and CDR2 YYEEEE. The ends lost 2 bases at V and 8 bases at J; junction bases unmatched: 11. The CDR3 is 16 residues long.

The chain uses TRBV11-2 and TRBJ1-5; D might be TRBD1 (6 bases). CDR1 is SGHAT and CDR2 is FQNNGV in the germline V gene. There are 15 residues in the CDR3. Trimming stripped 0 bases from V and 4 bases from J, with 10 bases between. The CDR3 DNA follows: TGTGCCAGCAGCTTAGACAGGGGACTAAATCAGCCCCAGCATTTT. Encoded protein: CASSLDRGLNQPQHF.

In its sample, this clone was seen a few times. V usage is TRBV30 and J usage is TRBJ2-7; D call uncertain. CDR1 and CDR2 from the germline V gene are GTSNPN and SVGIG (reference sequence). The CDR3 is 16 amino acids. The V end lost 4 bases, the J end lost 0 bases, and 19 bases lay between the germline ends. The DNA of the CDR3 is TGTGCCTGGACCCCAGGTGATGGGATCAGCTCCTACGAGCAGTACTTC. Amino acid sequence: CAWTPGDGISSYEQYF.

J is TRBJ2-1 and V is TRBV10-3; TRBD1 is a possible D gene (5 bases). Per the germline V gene, CDR1 is ENHRY and CDR2 is SYGVKD. The CDR3 is made up of 11 amino acids. V dropped 8 bases and J dropped 6 bases, with 8 bases sitting between them. This chain's CDR3 is CAISGANEQFF. The CDR3 coding sequence is TGTGCCATCTCTGGGGCCAATGAGCAGTTCTTC.

The chain recombines TRBV5-1 with TRBJ2-6, with TRBD1 matching 11 bases. CDR1 and CDR2 (germline): SGHRS, YFSETQ. This CDR3 contains 18 residues. Trimming took 3 bases from V and 3 from J; bases not matched to a gene: 8. CDR3 residues: CASSSPGQGDYGANVLTF. In DNA, the CDR3 is TGCGCCAGCAGCTCCCCGGGACAGGGGGATTATGGGGCCAACGTCCTGACTTTC.

The chain links TRBV2 to TRBJ2-3; 8 bases line up with TRBD2. Germline V gene data show CDR1 as SNHLY and CDR2 as FYNNEI. Unmatched junction bases numbered 4, after V lost 7 bases and J lost 1 base. This CDR3 has 14 amino acids. CDR3 sequence reads: CASKREYGTDTQYF. The CDR3, as DNA: TGTGCCAGCAAGCGGGAGTACGGCACAGATACGCAGTATTTT.

This clone is medium-sized within its sample. The chain carries TRBV4-3 and TRBJ1-1; D may be TRBD1 (5 bases). The CDR3 totals 13 residues. Germline V lookup: CDR1 LGHNA, CDR2 YSLEER. The V end was cut by 8 bases, the J end by 1 base, with 11 bases between. CDR3 DNA sequence: TGCGCCAGCCGCCTAGGACAGAACACTGAAGCTTTCTTT. Its protein is CASRLGQNTEAFF.

The rearrangement links TRBV23-1 to TRBJ2-7, with a tentative D call TRBD1 (5 bases). TRBV23-1 is flagged as an ORF with uncertain function. CDR3 size: 15 residues. The germline V and J ends were trimmed by 9 bases and 2 bases, with 20 bases remaining between them. CDR3 coding DNA: TGCGCCAGACCAATTTCAAGGACAATCACCTACGAGCAGTACTTC. Protein sequence: CARPISRTITYEQYF.

The V call is TRBV10-3, the J call TRBJ1-2; 8 nucleotides match TRBD1. J lost 8 bases, V lost 7 bases, and 12 bases had no gene match. This CDR3 has 14 residues. Germline V gene lookup returns CDR1 ENHRY and CDR2 SYGVKD. The CDR3 loop is CAITVGDRSGGYTF. CDR3 bases: TGTGCCATCACAGTGGGGGACAGGTCGGGGGGCTACACCTTC.

V is TRBV5-6 and J is TRBJ2-5; 9 bases line up with TRBD2. The V segment lost 2 bases and the J segment 1 base; nucleotides outside the gene matches: 3. The CDR3 runs 15 residues. Germline V gives CDR1 SGHDT, CDR2 YYEEEE. In DNA form, the CDR3 reads TGTGCCAGCAGCTTCAATAGCGGGGGCCAAGAGACCCAGTACTTC. Its protein product is CASSFNSGGQETQYF.

The genes are TRBV18 and TRBJ2-3, with D possibly TRBD1 on 5 matching bases. Trimming stripped 5 bases from V and 0 bases from J, with 12 bases between. The CDR3 sequence is 15 residues long. The germline V gene encodes CDR1 KGHSH and CDR2 LQKENI. Here the CDR3 reads CASSKAGQSTDTQYF. The CDR3 nucleotides are TGTGCCAGCTCAAAGGCAGGACAAAGCACAGATACGCAGTATTTT.

V gene TRBV27 combines with J gene TRBJ1-4; D is undetermined. Per the germline V gene, CDR1 is MNHEY and CDR2 is SMNVEV (reference sequence). Trimming left V 4 bases short and J 7 bases short, with 13 bases between. CDR3 length equals 14 residues. In DNA, the CDR3 is TGTGCCAGCAGTTCCAGGATATTCAGTGAAAAACTGTTTTTT. Amino acids: CASSSRIFSEKLFF.

The rearrangement links TRBV5-1 to TRBJ1-1, with a weak D call TRBD1 (5 bases). CDR3 size: 17 residues. V lost 7 bases, J lost 1 base, and 23 bases lay in between. The germline V gene encodes CDR1 SGHRS and CDR2 YFSETQ. The CDR3 loop reads CASGVPLDDSENTEAFF. The CDR3 DNA is TGCGCCAGCGGGGTCCCCCTCGACGACAGCGAGAACACTGAAGCTTTCTTT.

This clone was counted between two and nine times. The rearrangement joins TRBV2 to TRBJ1-1, with 9 bases identical to TRBD1. The CDR3 extends over 15 amino acids. With 5 bases clipped from V and 4 bases from J, the junction kept 8 bases outside the gene matches. Germline V gene lookup returns CDR1 SNHLY and CDR2 FYNNEI. The CDR3 bases are TGTGCCAGCAGTCCTACAGGGGGCTCGGCCACTGAAGCTTTCTTT. Encoded protein: CASSPTGGSATEAFF. The full variable domain, in which reference TRBV2 and TRBJ1-1 provide the parts outside the CDR3, is EPEVTQTPSHQVTQMGQEVILRCVPISNHLYFYWYRQILGQKVEFLVSFYNNEISEKSEIFDDQFSVERPDGSNFTLKIRSTKLEDSAMYFCASSPTGGSATEAFFGQGTRLTVV.

The rearrangement joins TRBV14 to TRBJ2-7; tentatively, D is TRBD1 or TRBD2 (5 bases each). The CDR3 loop spans 17 amino acids. V was pared by 4 bases and J by 6 bases, with 25 bases between. Looked up from germline, CDR1 is SGHDN and CDR2 is FVKESK. CDR3 amino acids: CASSRDGAPATTGEQYF. In DNA, the CDR3 is TGTGCCAGCAGCCGGGACGGGGCCCCGGCCACAACGGGCGAGCAGTACTTC.

The V and J genes are TRBV10-3 and TRBJ2-1; D unresolved. V was clipped by 3 bases and J by 5 bases, with 14 bases between them. The germline CDR1 and CDR2 sequences are ENHRY and SYGVKD. This CDR3 has 15 amino acids. DNA for the CDR3: TGTGCCATCAGTGATCCGGCGAGGCGCAACAATGAGCAGTTCTTC. This codes for CAISDPARRNNEQFF.

The gene calls are TRBV7-2 and TRBJ1-1; a weak D match, TRBD1 (6 bases). This CDR3 is 15 amino acids long. Trimming removed 1 base at V and 4 bases at J, with 13 bases between. Germline V gene data show CDR1 as SGHTA and CDR2 as FQGNSA. The CDR3 sequence is CASSLGTGRGTEAFF. In DNA form, the CDR3 reads TGTGCCAGCAGCTTAGGTACAGGGCGAGGCACTGAAGCTTTCTTT.

J is TRBJ2-1 and V is TRBV7-9, with 12 bases identical to TRBD2. V lost 1 base to trimming and J lost 5 bases; unmatched junction nucleotides: 12. The CDR3 runs 19 residues. The germline CDR1 and CDR2 sequences are SEHNR and FQNEAQ (reference sequence). CDR3 residues: CASSLGSVRLAGDHNEQFF. DNA for the CDR3: TGTGCCAGCAGCTTAGGTAGTGTTCGACTAGCGGGAGACCACAATGAGCAGTTCTTC.

The chain employs TRBV19 and TRBJ1-1; a weak D match, TRBD1 (6 bases). Trimming removed 3 bases from V and 0 bases from J, with 17 bases in between. This CDR3 has 17 amino acids. CDR1 is LNHDA and CDR2 is SQIVND in the germline V gene (reference sequence). CDR3 region: CASSMGQGRRVNTEAFF. As DNA, the CDR3 is TGTGCCAGTAGTATGGGGCAGGGGCGCCGGGTGAACACTGAAGCTTTCTTT. Based on the CDR3 plus reference TRBV19 and TRBJ1-1, the full variable domain is DGGITQSPKYLFRKEGQNVTLSCEQNLNHDAMYWYRQDPGQGLRLIYYSQIVNDFQKGDIAEGYSVSREKKESFPLTVTSAQKNPTAFYLCASSMGQGRRVNTEAFFGQGTRLTVV.

The chain carries TRBV27 and TRBJ2-2, with TRBD2 identical over 14 bases. CDR3 length: 17 residues. In germline, CDR1 is MNHEY, CDR2 SMNVEV (reference sequence). J was trimmed by 4 bases and V by 6 bases; bases with no gene match: 7. CDR3 amino acids: CASRKTSGGAGTGELFF. The CDR3 coding sequence is TGTGCCAGCAGAAAGACTAGCGGGGGGGCAGGCACCGGGGAGCTGTTTTTT.